These T cell receptor beta chains were read from a single sample in a study of T cells after yellow fever vaccination. TCRdb fed the 5' RACE reads into MiXCR, producing one record per CDR3 protein. The sample contains approximately 300,000 distinct CDR3 sequences, 8.5% to 10% of which appear only once. Sequenced material: PBMCs, taken on the day of the first yellow fever vaccination. These receptor sequences come from a man younger than 35 who received the YFV17D yellow fever vaccine. Both conserved end residues are part of each CDR3. D genes are given only for firm matches. The size entry is marked missing in some rows and otherwise reads once, few, many or a size class.

v_call: TRBV4-1; j_call: TRBJ2-2; clone_size: .; d_call: .; cdr3_aa: CASSRQPQGTGELFF; cdr3_nt: TGCGCCAGCAGCCGCCAACCCCAGGGAACCGGGGAGCTGTTTTTT
v_call: TRBV20-1; j_call: TRBJ2-3; clone_size: few; d_call: .; cdr3_aa: CSARDLYSTDTQYF; cdr3_nt: TGCAGTGCTAGAGATCTTTACAGCACAGATACGCAGTATTTT
v_call: TRBV7-9; j_call: TRBJ2-3; clone_size: .; d_call: TRBD1; cdr3_aa: CASSAATGGHTDTQYF; cdr3_nt: TGTGCCAGCAGCGCCGCGACAGGGGGTCACACAGATACGCAGTATTTT
v_call: TRBV5-1; j_call: TRBJ2-1; clone_size: many; d_call: .; cdr3_aa: CASSSLSLLGGLNEQFF; cdr3_nt: TGCGCCAGCAGCAGCTTGAGTTTACTAGGAGGGTTGAATGAGCAGTTCTTC
v_call: TRBV7-2; j_call: TRBJ1-6; clone_size: few; d_call: .; cdr3_aa: CASSSSGQNNSPLHF; cdr3_nt: TGTGCCAGCAGCTCCTCGGGACAAAATAATTCACCCCTCCACTTT
v_call: TRBV12-3/TRBV12-4; j_call: TRBJ2-1; clone_size: few; d_call: TRBD1; cdr3_aa: CASGSATGFQNEQFF; cdr3_nt: TGTGCCAGCGGGTCCGCGACAGGGTTTCAAAATGAGCAGTTCTTC
v_call: TRBV7-9; j_call: TRBJ1-1; clone_size: .; d_call: TRBD1; cdr3_aa: CASGTGSTEAFF; cdr3_nt: TGTGCCAGTGGGACAGGGAGCACTGAAGCTTTCTTT
v_call: TRBV5-1; j_call: TRBJ1-2; clone_size: .; d_call: .; cdr3_aa: CASSPDGRGGYTF; cdr3_nt: TGCGCCAGCAGCCCTGACGGCCGGGGGGGCTACACCTTC
v_call: TRBV2; j_call: TRBJ2-2; clone_size: few; d_call: .; cdr3_aa: CASSWGAGGLTTKPVGGELFF; cdr3_nt: TGTGCCAGCAGTTGGGGGGCAGGGGGTCTTACGACCAAACCCGTTGGCGGGGAGCTGTTTTTT
v_call: TRBV27; j_call: TRBJ1-6; clone_size: .; d_call: .; cdr3_aa: CASSLGFRGRANSPLHF; cdr3_nt: TGTGCCAGCAGTTTAGGTTTTCGGGGACGCGCTAATTCACCCCTCCACTTT
v_call: TRBV10-3; j_call: TRBJ2-3; clone_size: many; d_call: TRBD2; cdr3_aa: CAISEDTSGDTQYF; cdr3_nt: TGTGCCATCAGTGAGGATACTAGCGGGGATACGCAGTATTTT
v_call: TRBV7-2; j_call: TRBJ2-7; clone_size: many; d_call: TRBD2; cdr3_aa: CASSLRPGTSGGSSYEQYF; cdr3_nt: TGTGCCAGCAGCTTACGCCCGGGGACTAGCGGGGGGAGCTCCTACGAGCAGTACTTC
v_call: TRBV23-1; j_call: TRBJ1-5; clone_size: many; d_call: .; cdr3_aa: CASIQPQHF; cdr3_nt: TGCGCCAGCATTCAGCCCCAGCATTTT
v_call: TRBV20-1; j_call: TRBJ1-5; clone_size: few; d_call: .; cdr3_aa: CSANYQGQPQHF; cdr3_nt: TGCAGTGCTAATTATCAGGGTCAGCCCCAGCATTTT
v_call: TRBV5-5; j_call: TRBJ2-2; clone_size: .; d_call: .; cdr3_aa: CASNPGHVDTGELFF; cdr3_nt: TGTGCCAGCAACCCGGGTCACGTCGATACCGGGGAGCTGTTTTTT
v_call: TRBV12-5; j_call: TRBJ2-1; clone_size: .; d_call: .; cdr3_aa: CASGPQGYSEQFF; cdr3_nt: TGTGCTAGTGGTCCTCAGGGTTACTCTGAGCAGTTCTTC
v_call: TRBV11-2; j_call: TRBJ2-6; clone_size: many; d_call: .; cdr3_aa: CASSSRRLISSGANVLTF; cdr3_nt: TGTGCCAGCAGCTCCAGGCGACTGATAAGCTCTGGGGCCAACGTCCTGACTTTC
v_call: TRBV7-2; j_call: TRBJ1-2; clone_size: few; d_call: .; cdr3_aa: CASSLQEGARYGYTF; cdr3_nt: TGTGCCAGCAGCTTACAAGAAGGGGCCCGATATGGCTACACCTTC
v_call: TRBV5-4; j_call: TRBJ2-3; clone_size: .; d_call: TRBD2; cdr3_aa: CASSFGSGGAGDTQYF; cdr3_nt: TGTGCCAGCAGCTTCGGTAGCGGGGGGGCCGGAGATACGCAGTATTTT
v_call: TRBV7-9; j_call: TRBJ1-4; clone_size: few; d_call: .; cdr3_aa: CASSFGGGSTNEKLFF; cdr3_nt: TGTGCCAGCAGCTTCGGCGGGGGTTCAACTAATGAAAAACTGTTTTTT
v_call: TRBV6-5; j_call: TRBJ2-5; clone_size: .; d_call: TRBD1; cdr3_aa: CASAQDRVRETQYF; cdr3_nt: TGTGCCAGCGCCCAGGACAGGGTCCGGGAGACCCAGTACTTC
v_call: TRBV11-1; j_call: TRBJ1-1; clone_size: .; d_call: TRBD1; cdr3_aa: CASSFLPGGVTEAFF; cdr3_nt: TGTGCCAGCAGCTTCTTACCAGGGGGCGTCACTGAAGCTTTCTTT
v_call: TRBV7-2; j_call: TRBJ1-5; clone_size: many; d_call: .; cdr3_aa: CASSLEGGFVQPQHF; cdr3_nt: TGTGCCAGCAGCTTAGAGGGTGGCTTCGTCCAGCCCCAGCATTTT
v_call: TRBV12-3/TRBV12-4; j_call: TRBJ1-5; clone_size: many; d_call: .; cdr3_aa: CASSYLRNRVSNQPQHF; cdr3_nt: TGTGCCAGCAGTTATCTCCGGAACAGGGTGAGCAATCAGCCCCAGCATTTT
v_call: TRBV15; j_call: TRBJ2-2; clone_size: few; d_call: .; cdr3_aa: CATSRAGNTGELFF; cdr3_nt: TGTGCCACCAGCAGAGCGGGTAACACCGGGGAGCTGTTTTTT
v_call: TRBV4-1; j_call: TRBJ1-3; clone_size: .; d_call: .; cdr3_aa: CASSQDLGIGNTIYF; cdr3_nt: TGCGCCAGCAGCCAAGATCTGGGGATTGGAAACACCATATATTTT
v_call: TRBV12-3/TRBV12-4; j_call: TRBJ2-2; clone_size: many; d_call: .; cdr3_aa: CASSFPDELGELFF; cdr3_nt: TGTGCCAGCAGTTTCCCTGATGAGCTCGGGGAGCTGTTTTTT
v_call: TRBV7-2; j_call: TRBJ2-1; clone_size: .; d_call: TRBD2; cdr3_aa: CASSLLSASGGAYQFF; cdr3_nt: TGTGCCAGCAGCTTACTTTCGGCTAGCGGGGGGGCCTATCAGTTCTTC
v_call: TRBV6-1; j_call: TRBJ1-1; clone_size: few; d_call: .; cdr3_aa: CASSPPARLSTEAFF; cdr3_nt: TGTGCCAGCAGTCCCCCGGCCCGACTGAGCACTGAAGCTTTCTTT
v_call: TRBV10-3; j_call: TRBJ1-1; clone_size: .; d_call: TRBD1; cdr3_aa: CATAGQGTGEAFF; cdr3_nt: TGTGCCACGGCCGGACAGGGGACCGGTGAAGCTTTCTTT
v_call: TRBV6-1; j_call: TRBJ1-1; clone_size: few; d_call: TRBD1; cdr3_aa: CASSRYGTGVTEAFF; cdr3_nt: TGTGCCAGCAGTCGCTACGGGACAGGGGTCACTGAAGCTTTCTTT
v_call: TRBV7-2; j_call: TRBJ2-3; clone_size: .; d_call: TRBD2; cdr3_aa: CASSLGTRATDTQYF; cdr3_nt: TGTGCCAGCAGCTTAGGGACTAGGGCAACAGATACGCAGTATTTT
v_call: TRBV3-1; j_call: TRBJ2-3; clone_size: .; d_call: .; cdr3_aa: CASSQDLGLCTDTQYF; cdr3_nt: TGTGCCAGCAGCCAAGATCTCGGCCTTTGCACAGATACGCAGTATTTT
v_call: TRBV5-1; j_call: TRBJ1-1; clone_size: .; d_call: .; cdr3_aa: CASSLVTGQANTEAFF; cdr3_nt: TGCGCCAGCAGCTTGGTTACAGGGCAGGCGAACACTGAAGCTTTCTTT
v_call: TRBV6-2/TRBV6-3; j_call: TRBJ2-7; clone_size: .; d_call: .; cdr3_aa: CASSGTEYEQYF; cdr3_nt: TGTGCCAGCTCCGGGACGGAGTACGAGCAGTACTTC
v_call: TRBV4-3; j_call: TRBJ2-7; clone_size: few; d_call: TRBD2; cdr3_aa: CASSQLGLAGETYEQYF; cdr3_nt: TGCGCCAGCAGCCAGTTAGGGCTAGCGGGGGAGACCTACGAGCAGTACTTC
v_call: TRBV5-5; j_call: TRBJ1-1; clone_size: .; d_call: TRBD1; cdr3_aa: CASSRTGTDYAFF; cdr3_nt: TGTGCCAGCAGCCGGACAGGGACTGATTATGCTTTCTTT
v_call: TRBV7-2; j_call: TRBJ2-3; clone_size: .; d_call: .; cdr3_aa: CASSLMFGVSDTQYF; cdr3_nt: TGTGCCAGCAGCTTAATGTTTGGGGTCTCAGATACGCAGTATTTT
v_call: TRBV19; j_call: TRBJ2-2; clone_size: .; d_call: .; cdr3_aa: CASSILGEGTGELFF; cdr3_nt: TGTGCCAGTAGTATTCTGGGGGAAGGAACCGGGGAGCTGTTTTTT
v_call: TRBV12-3/TRBV12-4; j_call: TRBJ2-7; clone_size: .; d_call: .; cdr3_aa: CTISFSSHTSYEQYF; cdr3_nt: TGTACCATCAGTTTTTCCAGCCACACATCCTACGAGCAGTACTTC
v_call: TRBV11-2; j_call: TRBJ2-7; clone_size: .; d_call: .; cdr3_aa: CASSFRMPLQANSYEQYF; cdr3_nt: TGTGCCAGCAGCTTTAGGATGCCCCTTCAAGCTAACTCCTACGAGCAGTACTTC
v_call: TRBV7-2; j_call: TRBJ2-3; clone_size: .; d_call: .; cdr3_aa: CASSLALGVDTQYF; cdr3_nt: TGTGCCAGCAGCTTAGCGCTCGGGGTAGATACGCAGTATTTT
v_call: TRBV10-3; j_call: TRBJ2-1; clone_size: many; d_call: .; cdr3_aa: CAISESDANNEQFF; cdr3_nt: TGTGCCATCAGTGAGTCGGACGCCAACAATGAGCAGTTCTTC
v_call: TRBV5-6; j_call: TRBJ1-1; clone_size: few; d_call: .; cdr3_aa: CASSFGGVVAEAFF; cdr3_nt: TGTGCCAGCAGCTTTGGGGGCGTGGTGGCTGAAGCTTTCTTT
v_call: TRBV14; j_call: TRBJ2-2; clone_size: many; d_call: TRBD1; cdr3_aa: CASSPLGTGALGELFF; cdr3_nt: TGTGCCAGCAGCCCCCTCGGGACAGGGGCTCTCGGGGAGCTGTTTTTT
v_call: TRBV12-3/TRBV12-4; j_call: TRBJ2-1; clone_size: .; d_call: TRBD1; cdr3_aa: CASRYRGAYNEQFF; cdr3_nt: TGTGCCAGCAGGTACAGGGGGGCCTACAATGAGCAGTTCTTC
v_call: TRBV11-2; j_call: TRBJ2-1; clone_size: few; d_call: TRBD2; cdr3_aa: CASSSLRGLGPNEQFF; cdr3_nt: TGTGCCAGCAGCTCCCTGCGGGGGTTAGGACCCAATGAGCAGTTCTTC
v_call: TRBV2; j_call: TRBJ1-6; clone_size: .; d_call: .; cdr3_aa: CASNRRGSSPLHF; cdr3_nt: TGTGCCAGCAACCGCCGAGGGAGTTCACCCCTCCACTTT
v_call: TRBV7-2; j_call: TRBJ1-2; clone_size: many; d_call: .; cdr3_aa: CASSTTLPIYYGYTF; cdr3_nt: TGTGCCAGCAGCACCACTTTGCCCATTTACTATGGCTACACCTTC
v_call: TRBV4-2; j_call: TRBJ2-1; clone_size: .; d_call: TRBD2; cdr3_aa: CASTTNAGLAGWSSYNEQFF; cdr3_nt: TGTGCCAGCACCACCAATGCTGGACTAGCGGGGTGGAGCTCCTACAATGAGCAGTTCTTC
v_call: TRBV20-1; j_call: TRBJ1-1; clone_size: few; d_call: TRBD1; cdr3_aa: CSAPRKQGPGEAFF; cdr3_nt: TGCAGTGCTCCGAGGAAACAGGGGCCGGGCGAAGCTTTCTTT
v_call: TRBV19; j_call: TRBJ2-3; clone_size: few; d_call: TRBD1; cdr3_aa: CASTRGTGWDTQYF; cdr3_nt: TGTGCCAGTACCCGAGGGACAGGGTGGGATACGCAGTATTTT
v_call: TRBV19; j_call: TRBJ2-6; clone_size: .; d_call: .; cdr3_aa: CASTVGRVTGANVLTF; cdr3_nt: TGTGCCAGCACAGTGGGGCGCGTGACTGGGGCCAACGTCCTGACTTTC